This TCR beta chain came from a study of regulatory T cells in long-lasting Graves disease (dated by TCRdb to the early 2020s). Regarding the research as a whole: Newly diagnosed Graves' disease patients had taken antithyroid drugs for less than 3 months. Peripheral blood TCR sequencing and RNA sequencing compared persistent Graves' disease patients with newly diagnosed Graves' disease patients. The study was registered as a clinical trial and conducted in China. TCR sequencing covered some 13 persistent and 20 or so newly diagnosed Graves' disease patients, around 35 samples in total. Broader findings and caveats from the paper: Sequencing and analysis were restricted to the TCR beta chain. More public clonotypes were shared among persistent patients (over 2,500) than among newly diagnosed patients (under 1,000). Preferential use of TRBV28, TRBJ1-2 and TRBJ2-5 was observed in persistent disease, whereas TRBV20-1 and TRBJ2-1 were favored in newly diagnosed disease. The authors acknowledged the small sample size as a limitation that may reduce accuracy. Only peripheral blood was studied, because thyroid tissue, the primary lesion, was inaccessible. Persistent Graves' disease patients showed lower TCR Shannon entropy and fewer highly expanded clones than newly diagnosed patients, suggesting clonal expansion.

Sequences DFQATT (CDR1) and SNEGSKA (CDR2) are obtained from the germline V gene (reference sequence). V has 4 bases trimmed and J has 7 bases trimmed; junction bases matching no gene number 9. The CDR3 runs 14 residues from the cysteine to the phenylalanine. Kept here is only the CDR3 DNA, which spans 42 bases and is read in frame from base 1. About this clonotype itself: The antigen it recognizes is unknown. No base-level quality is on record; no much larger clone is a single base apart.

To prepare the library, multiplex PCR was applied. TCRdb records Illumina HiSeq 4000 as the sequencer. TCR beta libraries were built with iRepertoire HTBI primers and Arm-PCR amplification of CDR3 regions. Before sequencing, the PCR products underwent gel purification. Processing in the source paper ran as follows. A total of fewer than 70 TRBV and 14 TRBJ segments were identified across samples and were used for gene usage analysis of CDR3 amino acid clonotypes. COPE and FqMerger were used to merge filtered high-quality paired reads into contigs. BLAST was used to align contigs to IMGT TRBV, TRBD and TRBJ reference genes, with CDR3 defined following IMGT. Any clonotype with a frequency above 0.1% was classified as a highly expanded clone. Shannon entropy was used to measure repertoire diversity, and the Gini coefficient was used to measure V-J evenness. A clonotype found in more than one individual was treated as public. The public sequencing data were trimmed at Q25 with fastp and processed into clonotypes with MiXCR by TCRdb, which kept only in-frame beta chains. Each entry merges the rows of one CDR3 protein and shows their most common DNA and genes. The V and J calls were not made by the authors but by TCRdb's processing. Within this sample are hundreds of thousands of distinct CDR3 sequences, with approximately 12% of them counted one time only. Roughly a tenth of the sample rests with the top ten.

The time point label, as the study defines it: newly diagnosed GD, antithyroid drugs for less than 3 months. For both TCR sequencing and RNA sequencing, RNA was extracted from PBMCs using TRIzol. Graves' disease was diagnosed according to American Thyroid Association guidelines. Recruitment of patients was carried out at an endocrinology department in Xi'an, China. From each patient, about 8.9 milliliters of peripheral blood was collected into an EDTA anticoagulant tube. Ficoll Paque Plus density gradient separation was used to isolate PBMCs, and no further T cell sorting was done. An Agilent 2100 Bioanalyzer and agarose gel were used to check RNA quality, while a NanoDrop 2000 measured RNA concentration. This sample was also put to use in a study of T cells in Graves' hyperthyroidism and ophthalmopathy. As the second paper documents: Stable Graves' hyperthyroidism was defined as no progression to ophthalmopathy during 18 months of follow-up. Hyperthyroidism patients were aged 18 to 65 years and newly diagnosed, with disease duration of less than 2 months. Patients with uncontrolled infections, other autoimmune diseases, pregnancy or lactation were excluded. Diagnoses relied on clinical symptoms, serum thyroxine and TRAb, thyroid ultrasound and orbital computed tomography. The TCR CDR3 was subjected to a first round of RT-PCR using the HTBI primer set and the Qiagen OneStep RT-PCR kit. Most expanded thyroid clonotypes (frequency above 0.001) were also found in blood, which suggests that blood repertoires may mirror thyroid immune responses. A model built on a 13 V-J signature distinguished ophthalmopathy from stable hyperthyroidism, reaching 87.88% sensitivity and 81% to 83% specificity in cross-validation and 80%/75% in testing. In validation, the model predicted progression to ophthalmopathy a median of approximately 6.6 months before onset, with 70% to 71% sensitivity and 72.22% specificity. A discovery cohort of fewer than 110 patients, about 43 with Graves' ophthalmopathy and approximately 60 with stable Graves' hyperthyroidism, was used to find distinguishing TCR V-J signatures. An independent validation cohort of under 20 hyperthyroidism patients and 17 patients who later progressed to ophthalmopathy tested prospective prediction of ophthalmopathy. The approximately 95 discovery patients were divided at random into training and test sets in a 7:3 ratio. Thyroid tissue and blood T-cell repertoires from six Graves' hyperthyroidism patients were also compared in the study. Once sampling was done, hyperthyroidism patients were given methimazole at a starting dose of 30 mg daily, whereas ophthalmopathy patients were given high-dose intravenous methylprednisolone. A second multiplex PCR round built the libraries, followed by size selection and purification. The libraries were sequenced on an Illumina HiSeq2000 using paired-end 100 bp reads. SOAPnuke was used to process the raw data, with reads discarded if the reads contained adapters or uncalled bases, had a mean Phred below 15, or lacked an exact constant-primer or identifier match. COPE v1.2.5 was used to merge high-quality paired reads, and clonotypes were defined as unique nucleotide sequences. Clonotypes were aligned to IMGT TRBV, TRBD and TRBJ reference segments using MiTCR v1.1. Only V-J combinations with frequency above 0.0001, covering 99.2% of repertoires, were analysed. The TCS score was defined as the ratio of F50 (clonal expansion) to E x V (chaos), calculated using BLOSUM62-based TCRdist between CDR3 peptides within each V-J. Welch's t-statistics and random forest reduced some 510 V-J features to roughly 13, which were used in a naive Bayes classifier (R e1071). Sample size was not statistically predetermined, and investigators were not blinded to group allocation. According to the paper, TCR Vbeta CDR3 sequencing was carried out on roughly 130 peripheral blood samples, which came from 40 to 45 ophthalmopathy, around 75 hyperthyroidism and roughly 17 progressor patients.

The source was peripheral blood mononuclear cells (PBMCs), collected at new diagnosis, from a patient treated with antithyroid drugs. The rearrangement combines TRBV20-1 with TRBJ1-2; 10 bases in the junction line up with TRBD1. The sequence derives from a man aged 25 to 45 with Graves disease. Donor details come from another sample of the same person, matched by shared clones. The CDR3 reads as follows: CSATYAGTGVGYTF. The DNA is TGCAGTGCTACATACGCCGGGACAGGGGTTGGCTACACCTTC.